This T cell receptor beta chain was observed in a study of blood T cell repertoires in COVID-19. Per germline, CDR1 SGHNT and CDR2 YENEEA. Trimming cost V 3 bases and J 2 bases; bases outside gene matches: 6. The CDR3 totals 17 residues. Libraries were prepared by immunoSEQ multiplex PCR; TCRdb keeps only in-frame clonotypes and omits some of them. The table shows under 300,000 clones, with approximately 91% occurring only once. What was sequenced was peripheral blood. The sequence was obtained from a middle-aged woman who had recovered from COVID-19. This chain connects TRBV11-3 to TRBJ2-3; 12 bases are a match to TRBD2. Here the CDR3 reads CASSFGLAGRSTDTQYF. The CDR3 coding sequence is TGTGCCAGCAGCTTCGGACTAGCGGGAAGATCCACAGATACGCAGTATTTT.